Detailed here is one T cell receptor (beta chain). The sample comes from a study of blood T cell repertoires in COVID-19. Overall study: COVID-19 samples, acute and convalescent, were from the United States, Italy and Spain.

Libraries were prepared by immunoSEQ multiplex PCR; TCRdb keeps only in-frame clonotypes and omits some of them. The table lists roughly 140,000 clones, around four fifths of them singletons. Germline CDR1 reads MDHEN; CDR2 reads SYDVKM. The J segment lost 8 bases and the V segment lost 1 base, leaving 4 bases of the junction unmatched. This CDR3 is 14 amino acids long. The source material was peripheral blood. The V gene is TRBV28, the J gene TRBJ1-2; the match to TRBD1 covers 10 bases. This clonotype was sampled from a human donor in a cohort sampled during active COVID-19. The CDR3 DNA reads as TGTGCCAGCAGTTTATTGGGGACAGGGGTCGGCTACACCTTC. Translating gives CASSLLGTGVGYTF.